The rows below give T cell receptor beta chains drawn from one sample of a study of blood T cell repertoires in COVID-19. The protocol was immunoSEQ multiplex PCR, while the TCRdb copy is restricted to in-frame clones and leaves out a portion. The sample gives 40,000 or so clones, roughly nine tenths of which show up once; approximately 2% is in the top ten. Sequencing input: peripheral blood. Receptors were obtained from a man in his fifties with active COVID-19. CDR3s include the opening cysteine and the closing phenylalanine or tryptophan. The D gene is left open where the match is weak. The size entry is marked missing in some rows and otherwise reads once, few, many or a size class.

>TRBV2|.|.|TRBJ2-3
TGTGCCAGCAGTGAAGAAATCGTTAGCACAGATACGCAGTATTTT
CASSEEIVSTDTQYF
>TRBV3-1/TRBV3-2|once|TRBD2|TRBJ2-5
TGTGCCAGCAGCCAAGATAGGGCTAGGACTAGCCAGTACTTC
CASSQDRARTSQYF
>TRBV12-5|few|TRBD1|TRBJ1-1
TGTGCTAGTGGTTTGTCGGGCGGACAGGGAAAAGCTTTCTTT
CASGLSGGQGKAFF
>TRBV5-5|once|.|TRBJ2-5
TGTGCCAGCAGCTTGGGGGCCCACCAAGAGACCCAGTACTTC
CASSLGAHQETQYF
>TRBV2|.|.|TRBJ2-7
TGTGCCAGCAGTGAATTAGTCGCGGGATTAGACGAGCAGTACTTC
CASSELVAGLDEQYF
>TRBV7-2|.|TRBD2|TRBJ2-5
TGTGCCAGCAGCCGCAAGTATGCGGGGGGGGAGACCCAGTACTTC
CASSRKYAGGETQYF
>TRBV2|.|.|TRBJ2-5
TGTGCCAGCAGCCCGGAGGGCCACGAGACCCAGTACTTC
CASSPEGHETQYF
>TRBV6-5|.|.|TRBJ1-2
TGTGCCACTGGTCCGCGGGGCCTATATGGCTACACCTTC
CATGPRGLYGYTF
>TRBV11-1|.|TRBD1|TRBJ1-1
TGTGCCAGCAGCTTCGGACAGGGTGAATACACTGAAGCTTTCTTT
CASSFGQGEYTEAFF
>TRBV18|once|.|TRBJ1-2
TGTGCCAGCTCACCCCCGTCGGGTCAGGGTCATGGCTACACCTTC
CASSPPSGQGHGYTF
>TRBV3-1/TRBV3-2|.|.|TRBJ2-4
TGTGCCAGCAGCCAAGCTGAAAACATTCAGTACTTC
CASSQAENIQYF
>TRBV11-2|.|TRBD1|TRBJ1-2
TGTGCCAGCAGCGCAATGGACAGGGGACTCTATGGCTACACCTTC
CASSAMDRGLYGYTF
>TRBV7-2|.|.|TRBJ2-5
TGTGCCAGCAGCTTAGAGGGGAATCAAGAGACCCAGTACTTC
CASSLEGNQETQYF
>TRBV27|.|TRBD1|TRBJ2-5
TGTGCCAGCAGTTTTGGACAGGGGACCCAAGAGACCCAGTACTTC
CASSFGQGTQETQYF
>TRBV5-4|.|TRBD2|TRBJ2-7
TGTGCCAGCAGCTCCCTACTAGCGGAGAACCCCTACGAGCAGTACTTC
CASSSLLAENPYEQYF
>TRBV7-2|.|TRBD2|TRBJ2-1
TGTGCCAGCAGCTTAACTAGCGAGGGCGTGAGGCAGTTCTTC
CASSLTSEGVRQFF
>TRBV6-2/TRBV6-3|.|.|TRBJ2-1
TGTGCCAGCAGCTCTGGGCTTATATACAATGAGCAGTTCTTC
CASSSGLIYNEQFF
>TRBV6-5|.|.|TRBJ2-1
TGTGCCAGCACACGACCTGGGGCTACGGACAATGAGCAGTTCTTC
CASTRPGATDNEQFF
>TRBV18|.|.|TRBJ2-3
TGTGCCAGCTCACCCCCGGTGGAGCCCAGCACAGATACGCAGTATTTT
CASSPPVEPSTDTQYF
>TRBV5-1|.|.|TRBJ1-3
TGCGCCAGCAGCTCCACAGGGTCCCCTGGAAACACCATATATTTT
CASSSTGSPGNTIYF
>TRBV6-5|.|TRBD2|TRBJ2-1
TGTGCCAGCAGTTCCGGGACTAGCGGGAGGAAATTTGAGCAGTTCTTC
CASSSGTSGRKFEQFF
>TRBV5-1|.|TRBD1|TRBJ2-1
TGCGCCAGCAGCTTGACCGGGACAGGGGGTGCAGGGCAGTTCTTC
CASSLTGTGGAGQFF
>TRBV24-1|.|.|TRBJ2-2
TGTGCCACCAGTGAGCCAGGGACCGGGGAGCTGTTTTTT
CATSEPGTGELFF
>TRBV18|.|.|TRBJ1-2
TGTGCCAGCTCACTAACGACAGGCAACTATGGCTACACCTTC
CASSLTTGNYGYTF
>TRBV7-6|.|TRBD2|TRBJ2-1
TGTGCCAGCAGGGAGACTAGCGGCAACAATGAGCAGTTCTTC
CASRETSGNNEQFF
>TRBV12-3/TRBV12-4|once|TRBD1|TRBJ1-2
TGTGCCAGCAGATACACAGGGGGCCGCGGCTACACCTTC
CASRYTGGRGYTF
>TRBV6-1|few|.|TRBJ1-5
TGTGCCAGCAGTGGAATGACGGGGGTTGGGGGCAATCAGCCCCAGCATTTT
CASSGMTGVGGNQPQHF
>TRBV4-3|.|.|TRBJ1-2
TGCGCCAGCAGCCAAAGTCCCCTCTTGAGGGCCATCTATGGCTACACCTTC
CASSQSPLLRAIYGYTF
>TRBV6-5|.|.|TRBJ1-6
TGTGCCAGCAGTTACCGAGGGTTTGGGTCACCCCTCCACTTT
CASSYRGFGSPLHF
>TRBV5-4|.|.|TRBJ2-7
TGTGCCAGCAGCCCCCAGCAGCGAGGGGAGCAGTACTTC
CASSPQQRGEQYF
>TRBV4-2|once|.|TRBJ2-5
TGTGCCAGCAGCCGAGGGGGGGAAGAGACCCAGTACTTC
CASSRGGEETQYF
>TRBV5-8|.|.|TRBJ2-7
TGTGCCAGCAGCCCTACAGACACCTACGAGCAGTACTTC
CASSPTDTYEQYF
>TRBV2|.|TRBD2|TRBJ2-5
TGTGCCAGCAGCGACTCGGGACTAGCCCATAGGGAGACCCAGTACTTC
CASSDSGLAHRETQYF
>TRBV4-1|.|.|TRBJ2-5
TGCGCCAGCAGCCCACGGAGATCCCAGGAGACCCAGTACTTC
CASSPRRSQETQYF
>TRBV6-5|.|.|TRBJ1-2
TGTGCCAGCAGTTACTCGCCAGATCTCTATGGCTACACCTTC
CASSYSPDLYGYTF
>TRBV5-1|.|TRBD2|TRBJ2-2
TGCGCCAGCAGCTTGAATAGCGGGAGGAACGGGGAGCTGTTTTTT
CASSLNSGRNGELFF
>TRBV2|.|.|TRBJ2-1
TGTGCCAGCAGCGTACTAGCCCCGTCCTACAATGAGCAGTTCTTC
CASSVLAPSYNEQFF
>TRBV3-1/TRBV3-2|.|.|TRBJ1-4
TGTGCCAGCAGCCAAGGATATGAGGAAAAACTGTTTTTT
CASSQGYEEKLFF
>TRBV5-6|.|TRBD2|TRBJ2-3
TGTGCCAGCAGCTTGAGGCGGGAGGCAGATACGCAGTATTTT
CASSLRREADTQYF
>TRBV7-8|.|TRBD1|TRBJ2-5
TGTGCCAGCAGCTTCGACAGGGAAGAGACCCAGTACTTC
CASSFDREETQYF
>TRBV7-3|.|.|TRBJ1-5
TGTGCCAGCAGCTTAGGGAGGAGCCAGCCCCAGCATTTT
CASSLGRSQPQHF
>TRBV2|.|.|TRBJ2-1
TGTGCCAGCAGTAGGAAACAGGAAGGAATCAATGAGCAGTTCTTC
CASSRKQEGINEQFF
>TRBV6-5|.|TRBD1|TRBJ2-7
TGTGCCAGCAGGCCAACGGGACAGGGTTTCTACGAGCAGTACTTC
CASRPTGQGFYEQYF
>TRBV30|.|.|TRBJ1-1
TGTGCCTGGAGTGTCCAGGTGAACACTGAAGCTTTCTTT
CAWSVQVNTEAFF
>TRBV5-1|.|TRBD1|TRBJ1-3
TGCGCCAGCAGCTTTACCGGGACAGTAGGAAACACCATATATTTT
CASSFTGTVGNTIYF
>TRBV9|.|TRBD2|TRBJ2-7
TGTGCCAGCAGCGTAGGGTCCGGGGGGGCCTTCTACGAGCAGTACTTC
CASSVGSGGAFYEQYF
>TRBV9|.|TRBD1|TRBJ1-2
TGTGCCAGCAGCGACCTAGGGGACAGGGGGTCTGTCTATGGCTACACCTTC
CASSDLGDRGSVYGYTF
>TRBV14|.|.|TRBJ2-7
TGTGCCAGCAGTCGACGGACTTATTACGAGCAGTACTTC
CASSRRTYYEQYF
>TRBV23-1|.|TRBD1|TRBJ2-5
TGCGCCAGCAGTCAATCGGGACAGGGCCTCCAAGAGACCCAGTACTTC
CASSQSGQGLQETQYF
>TRBV6-4|.|.|TRBJ2-3
TGTGCCAGCAGTGACGGGACTTTGAGCACAGATACGCAGTATTTT
CASSDGTLSTDTQYF
>TRBV7-9|.|.|TRBJ2-5
TGTGCCAGCACCTCCATGGGAGAGGAGACCCAGTACTTC
CASTSMGEETQYF